The next 15 T cell receptor beta chains were all read from a single sample in a study of T cells expressing NK-cell markers. Following a re-call of the 5' RACE reads, TCRdb has one entry per CDR3 protein and lacks DNA. The sample table sets out 150,000 to 180,000 distinct CDR3 sequences. The sample was blood T cells: a sorted CD56 or NKG2C T cell subset, CD4+ or CD8+ T cells, or bulk PBMC T cells (not recorded which). These TCRs come from a woman aged 50 to 60 in good health.

The gene calls are TRBV4-1 and TRBJ2-2; lacking DNA, the TRBD1 call made by TCRdb goes unchecked. The CDR3 loop spans 14 amino acids. Germline CDR1 reads MGHRA; CDR2 reads YSYEKL. CDR3 sequence reads: CASSHTERETELFF.

V usage is TRBV5-6 and J usage is TRBJ2-1; TCRdb outputs TRBD2, but without DNA this stays unchecked. CDR3 length: 13 residues. The germline CDR1 and CDR2 sequences are SGHDT and YYEEEE. CDR3 sequence reads: CASASGRASEQFF.

V is TRBV2 and J is TRBJ1-2; without DNA, the TCRdb call of TRBD1 cannot be checked. Looked up from germline, CDR1 is SNHLY and CDR2 is FYNNEI. The CDR3 is 12 amino acids. CDR3 region: CASRGEDDGYTF. The whole variable domain, filled in from reference TRBV2 and TRBJ1-2, reads EPEVTQTPSHQVTQMGQEVILRCVPISNHLYFYWYRQILGQKVEFLVSFYNNEISEKSEIFDDQFSVERPDGSNFTLKIRSTKLEDSAMYFCASRGEDDGYTFGSGTRLTVV.

The chain recombines TRBV12-3 or TRBV12-4 with TRBJ2-1; the TRBD1 assignment by TCRdb is unverifiable without DNA. The CDR3 is 14 residues long. CDR3 sequence reads: CASSLWAGEDEQFF.

The chain joins TRBV12-3 or TRBV12-4 to TRBJ2-3. The CDR3 sequence is 14 residues long. The CDR3 sequence is CASSLEALWDTQYF.

This chain links TRBV19 with TRBJ1-5. The CDR3 sequence is 12 residues long. Germline values: CDR1 LNHDA, CDR2 SQIVND (reference sequence). The CDR3 spells CASTIGGQPQHF.

The genes are TRBV27 and TRBJ2-1; the TCRdb D gene call, TRBD2, has no DNA to confirm it. The CDR3 sequence is 15 residues long. CDR1 is MNHEY, CDR2 SMNVEV, per germline (reference sequence). The CDR3 spells CASSSGPQLHNEQFF.

This sequence joins TRBV7-2 and TRBJ1-1; TCRdb gives TRBD1 as the D gene, but with no DNA this cannot be confirmed. The CDR3 has 14 residues. Germline CDR1 is SGHTA and CDR2 is FQGNSA. CDR3 residues: CASSFGGPNTEAFF.

The rearrangement joins TRBV7-8 to TRBJ2-2. Germline CDR1 SGHVS, CDR2 FQNEAQ. The CDR3 totals 16 residues. The CDR3 loop is CASSFWRLGSTGELFF.

The rearrangement uses TRBV12-3 or TRBV12-4 and TRBJ2-1; checking the TCRdb D call of TRBD2 is not possible without DNA. This CDR3 contains 15 residues. CDR3 amino acids: CASSLEASGTGEQFF.

V is TRBV4-1 and J is TRBJ2-2. This CDR3 has 17 residues. Germline CDR1 is MGHRA and CDR2 is YSYEKL. The CDR3 protein is CASSPLGVGGNTGELFF.

The J gene is TRBJ2-1, the V gene TRBV13; without DNA, the TCRdb call of TRBD2 cannot be checked. CDR3 length equals 17 residues. Per germline, CDR1 PRHDT and CDR2 FYEKMQ (reference sequence). The CDR3 is CASSFRSAGGPVDEQFF.

The V gene is TRBV19, the J gene TRBJ2-7; TCRdb indicates TRBD2, and absent DNA this call remains unverified. The germline CDR1 and CDR2 sequences are LNHDA and SQIVND (reference sequence). The CDR3 is 16 amino acids. The CDR3 sequence: CASSMRLGSGLREQYF.

J is TRBJ2-1 and V is TRBV6-5; lacking DNA, the TRBD2 call made by TCRdb goes unchecked. CDR3 length: 14 residues. Germline CDR1 reads MNHEY; CDR2 reads SVGAGI. The CDR3 region is CASGRVLAGERQFF.

This CDR3 reads CASSSPTSGEQFF. The chain recombines TRBV7-9 with TRBJ2-1; TCRdb returns TRBD2, unconfirmable since there is no DNA. The CDR3 runs 13 residues. CDR1 is SEHNR and CDR2 is FQNEAQ in the germline V gene (reference sequence).